The clone carrying this T cell receptor beta chain was detected only a few times. Its cognate antigen is unknown. TCRdb independently ran MiXCR on the 5' RACE reads; one entry per CDR3 protein. Of roughly 80,000 distinct CDR3 sequences in the sample, around 14% were seen once. These data belong to a study of T-cell memory formation after mild COVID-19. General observations from the study: Clones that shrank (day 15 to 85) were balanced CD4/CD8, whereas later expanders leaned CD4+. Pre-infection memory showed some responding clones, and this suggested that cross-reactive memory joined.

CDR1 and CDR2 (germline): GTSNPN, SVGIG (reference sequence). The V end was cut by 3 bases, the J end by 0 bases, with 2 bases between. This CDR3 is built from 11 residues. The chain joins TRBV30 to TRBJ1-1; D is unclear. Specimen: PBMCs or a T cell subset sorted from them (not recorded which). The clonotype originates from an adult woman who had mild COVID-19 (a few samples of this study predate the infection). Cell type and time point are not known. CDR3 DNA: TGTGCCTGGAGCATGAACACTGAAGCTTTCTTT. Translation gives CAWSMNTEAFF.